This T cell receptor beta chain originates from a study of beta chain features in type 1 diabetes. In the case of this clone: Its antigen is as yet unknown.

Expressed TCRB transcripts were sequenced because the isolated RNA had all been reverse transcribed beforehand. Clones were read by immunoSEQ multiplex PCR, and TCRdb kept only the in-frame ones, dropping some. Counted here are 300,000 to 450,000 clones, around 12% occurring once; the ten biggest clones make up about 0.01%. Study outcomes and limitations: There was a moderate but significant shortening of TCRB CDR3s in all four CD4+ subsets of Type 1 diabetes patients.

The germline V gene has CDR1 SGHTA and CDR2 FQGNSA. V lost 6 bases to trimming and J lost 4 bases, with 8 bases between them. CDR3 length: 12 residues. J is TRBJ2-3 and V is TRBV7-2; D might be TRBD2 (7 bases). The sample taken for sequencing was naive CD4+ T cells from blood. This TCR derives from a woman between 18 and 29 years old with type 1 diabetes. The CDR3: CASRRGPDTQYF. Written as DNA, the CDR3 is TGTGCCAGCAGGCGGGGGCCAGATACGCAGTATTTT.